This T cell receptor beta chain comes out of a study of OX40 agonist ivuxolimab in advanced cancers. Study background: Patients received ivuxolimab, an agonistic anti-OX40 (CD134) antibody. Therapy given before enrollment (anti-PD-1, anti-PD-L1 or anti-CTLA-4) was allowed, and over 35% had some. Partial responses occurred in Three dose-escalation patients, one with hepatocellular carcinoma and two with cutaneous melanoma.

Sequencing used immunoSEQ multiplex PCR; TCRdb keeps in-frame clones, though not all of them. The profile shows approximately 58,000 clones, about 91% of them singletons. The V gene lost 3 bases and the J gene lost 0 bases, with 6 bases spanning the gap. CDR3 size: 13 residues. The germline CDR1 and CDR2 sequences are LNHDA and SQIVND (reference sequence). The sequence was obtained from an adult with an advanced solid tumor such as melanoma, head and neck, liver or kidney cancer. Sequenced here: CD4+ or CD8+ T cells sorted from blood, sampled in a trial of the OX40 agonist ivuxolimab. The chain joins TRBV19 to TRBJ2-7; no clear D gene. CDR3 residues: CASSMHISYEQYF. The CDR3 bases are TGTGCCAGTAGTATGCATATCTCCTACGAGCAGTACTTC.